This T cell receptor (beta chain) was recorded in a study of sequential checkpoint blockade in melanoma. Study-wide context: Each arm's sequence ended with maintenance nivolumab.

The CDR3 length is 15 residues. Trimming cost V 1 base and J 4 bases; bases outside gene matches: 4. Germline-derived CDR1 and CDR2 are SGHVS and FNYEAQ. Specified treatment: randomized to nivolumab then ipilimumab (arm A) or the reverse (arm B). No patient had prior DNA-damaging chemotherapy. Sorted cells were live CD3+CD8+, lacking CD19 and CD56, from PBMCs. This clone was detected a few times. Profiling relied on immunoSEQ multiplex PCR, and the TCRdb table lists in-frame clones only, not all of them. The sample lists around 9,100 clones; 71% were seen once. The chain carries TRBV7-6 and TRBJ1-1; 9 nucleotides line up with TRBD1. This TCR was sampled from a human donor with melanoma. The sequencing used CD8+ T cells sorted from blood (inferred from file names), collected from a patient given nivolumab and ipilimumab in sequence. CDR3 sequence (DNA): TGTGCCAGCAGCTTAGGAGAGACAGGGGGCACTGAAGCTTTCTTT. Residues: CASSLGETGGTEAFF. The variable domain in full, completed from reference TRBV7-6 and TRBJ1-1, reads GAGVSQSPRYKVTKRGQDVALRCDPISGHVSLYWYRQALGQGPEFLTYFNYEAQQDKSGLPNDRFSAERPEGSISTLTIQRTEQRDSAMYRCASSLGETGGTEAFFGQGTRLTVV.